This T cell receptor beta chain was recorded in a study of metastatic and nonmetastatic thyroid tumors. The overall study: Repertoires were compared across blood and tumor or nodule tissue from malignant and benign thyroid patients.

Prior to thyroid surgery, none of the patients had received any treatment. This clone has a count of ten or more. Its antigen is unknown. Whole-study results and caveats: Patients with malignant thyroid tumors reportedly had significantly higher TCR beta diversity than those with benign nodules, in blood and tumor.

Per the authors' pipeline: The study's classifier, a distant-metastasis tool for papillary thyroid cancer, was built using CDR3 differences across clinicopathological groups. TCRdb reassembled clones from the PCR reads with MiXCR. The V and J calls were not made by the authors but by TCRdb's processing. Among some 19,000 clones listed, 25% to 30% were seen once. Germline lookup yields CDR1 ENHRY and CDR2 SYGVKD. The ends were cut back, 4 bases at V and 5 bases at J, with 6 bases in the middle. The CDR3 length is 12 residues. The source is a male donor with papillary thyroid cancer or a benign thyroid nodule (not recorded which). Some clones in this sample may be carry-over from other donors' samples. The chain joins TRBV10-3 to TRBJ1-5; no firm D call. The sample taken for sequencing was blood. The CDR3 loop is CAISAVDQPQHF. DNA for the CDR3: TGTGCCATCAGTGCTGTTGATCAGCCCCAGCATTTT.